The 9 T cell receptor beta chains presented below share a single source sample, sequenced in a study of blood T cells in healthy people across ages. Through a sample-barcoded 5' primer and a J-beta primer mix, a second PCR was run for roughly 6 to 12 cycles. TCRdb fed the 5' RACE reads into MiXCR, producing one record per CDR3 protein. The repertoire holds just under 750,000 distinct CDR3 sequences, with about a fifth as singletons. Sequencing input: blood. Receptors were obtained from a man aged 70-80 years in good health.

In its sample, this clonotype was seen a few times. V is TRBV10-3 and J is TRBJ2-5; D unclear. With 2 bases removed from V and 3 bases from J, the gap between germline ends came to 1 base. The germline V gene encodes CDR1 ENHRY and CDR2 SYGVKD. The length of the CDR3 is 11 residues. Written as DNA, the CDR3 is TGTGCCATCAGTGAGAAAGAGACCCAGTACTTC. Translating it yields CAISEKETQYF.

There are a few counts of this clonotype. The chain links TRBV12-3 or TRBV12-4 to TRBJ2-7, with 8 positions matching TRBD1. V lost 3 bases to trimming and J lost 1 base; unmatched junction nucleotides: 5. The length of the CDR3 is 15 residues. The CDR3 sequence is CASSFGTGISYEQYV. The DNA for the CDR3 is TGTGCCAGCAGTTTTGGGACAGGAATATCCTACGAGCAGTACGTC.

This chain uses TRBV5-1 with TRBJ2-1, with 8 positions matching TRBD2. The CDR3 is 15 residues long. Germline V lookup: CDR1 SGHRS, CDR2 YFSETQ. Germline trimming cut 4 bases from V and 5 bases from J; bases unmatched to any gene: 8. CDR3 in amino acids: CASSPTSGVDNEQFF. Here the CDR3 DNA reads TGCGCCAGCAGCCCTACTAGCGGTGTTGACAATGAGCAGTTCTTC.

The chain employs TRBV27 and TRBJ1-6, with TRBD1 matching 11 bases. Germline CDR1 is MNHEY and CDR2 is SMNVEV (reference sequence). Trimming removed 5 bases from V and 5 bases from J; junction bases left unmatched: 8. This CDR3 has 17 amino acids. This chain's CDR3 is CASSPGTGGPNNSPLHF. In nucleotides, the CDR3 is TGTGCCAGCAGTCCAGGGACAGGGGGGCCCAATAATTCACCCCTCCACTTT.

This chain connects TRBV7-7 to TRBJ2-5; D gene ambiguous. The V gene lost 5 bases and the J gene lost 7 bases, with 23 bases spanning the gap. This CDR3 region has 16 residues. Germline assignment: CDR1 SSHAT and CDR2 FNYEAQ (reference sequence). The CDR3 DNA sequence: TGTGCCAGCAGCCAATATACCGCCATGTCCGCCGGGACCCAGTACTTC. This sequence encodes CASSQYTAMSAGTQYF.

This chain connects TRBV15 to TRBJ2-1; D is unclear. The V end lost 3 bases, the J end lost 4 bases, and 4 bases lay between the germline ends. CDR3 length equals 12 residues. CDR1 is LNHNV, CDR2 YYDKDF, per germline (reference sequence). The CDR3 DNA reads TGTGCCACCAGCAGGACGTACAATGAGCAGTTCTTC. Translated, it gives CATSRTYNEQFF.

The rearrangement links TRBV7-2 to TRBJ2-1; D remains ambiguous. The germline V and J ends were trimmed by 3 bases and 5 bases, with 17 bases remaining between them. This CDR3 has 16 residues. The germline V gene has CDR1 SGHTA and CDR2 FQGNSA. In DNA, the CDR3 is TGTGCCAGCAGCTTTTGGGCCCTCGCAGGAGACAATGAGCAGTTCTTC. It yields the protein CASSFWALAGDNEQFF.

This clonotype showed up just a few times. The V call is TRBV6-2 or TRBV6-3, the J call TRBJ2-1; possibly TRBD1 for D (6 bases). This CDR3 has 13 residues. Germline CDR1 is MNHEY and CDR2 is SVGEGT. V was pared by 6 bases and J by 6 bases, with 12 bases between. In DNA form, the CDR3 reads TGTGCCAGCAGGGACAGTTCAAGCAATGAGCAGTTCTTC. Translation gives CASRDSSSNEQFF.

V is TRBV20-1 and J is TRBJ2-3; TRBD1 or TRBD2 may be the D gene (5 bases each). Germline V gene sequence: CDR1 DFQATT, CDR2 SNEGSKA (reference sequence). Trimming left V 7 bases short and J 8 bases short, with 16 bases between. The CDR3 is 12 residues long. The CDR3 region is CSGGDTQGTQYF. The CDR3 nucleotides read TGCAGTGGGGGAGACACCCAGGGTACGCAGTATTTT.